Listed here are 28 T cell receptor beta chains from one sample, sequenced in a study of breast tumors, draining lymph nodes, adjacent tissues. TCRdb passed the multiplex PCR reads through MiXCR, listing each CDR3 protein once. This sample carries around 43,000 distinct CDR3 sequences, roughly 23% of them seen once, and the ten largest clones take approximately 8%. The sample consisted of breast tumor tissue. The receptors stem from a female donor with breast cancer. Some clones in this sample may be carry-over from other donors' samples.

This clonotype appeared many times. The V gene is TRBV30, the J gene TRBJ1-5; D uncertain. The V gene lost 3 bases and the J gene lost 6 bases, with 12 bases spanning the gap. Per germline, CDR1 GTSNPN and CDR2 SVGIG (reference sequence). The CDR3 length is 13 residues. CDR3 in DNA: TGTGCCTGGAGAGGCGGGGTTGGTCAGCCCCAGCATTTT. It specifies CAWRGGVGQPQHF. Filled out from reference TRBV30 and TRBJ1-5, the complete variable domain reads SQTIHQWPATLVQPVGSPLSLECTVEGTSNPNLYWYRQAAGRGLQLLFYSVGIGQISSEVPQNLSASRPQDRQFILSSKKLLLSDSGFYLCAWRGGVGQPQHFGDGTRLSIL.

This clonotype was recorded many times. The chain joins TRBV27 to TRBJ1-4; D ambiguous. V was pared by 1 base and J by 0 bases, with 6 bases between. This CDR3 has 15 residues. The germline CDR1 and CDR2 sequences are MNHEY and SMNVEV (reference sequence). CDR3 bases: TGTGCCAGCAGTTTATGGAGTGCAACTAATGAAAAACTGTTTTTT. Protein: CASSLWSATNEKLFF.

In its sample, this clonotype was seen once. Being one base from a much bigger clone, this may be a read error. This chain connects TRBV3-1 to TRBJ1-4; 7 bases are a match to TRBD1. The trim removed 8 bases at V and 0 bases at J, leaving 6 bases unmatched. This CDR3 comprises 15 residues. Germline CDR1 and CDR2: LGHDT and YNNKEL (reference sequence). The CDR3 DNA sequence: TGTGCCAGCGCCAGGACAGGCTCAACTAATGAAAAACTGTTTTTT. Translating gives CASARTGSTNEKLFF.

This clonotype has a count of ten or more. This chain links TRBV5-6 with TRBJ1-2; D remains ambiguous. Trimming left V 2 bases short and J 4 bases short, with 18 bases between. From germline, CDR1 is SGHDT and CDR2 YYEEEE. CDR3 length: 16 residues. For the CDR3, the DNA is TGTGCCAGCAGCTTAATCGGCGGCAGGAAGTCCTATGGCTACACCTTC. Its translation is CASSLIGGRKSYGYTF.

This clonotype was detected ten times or more. The chain joins TRBV2 to TRBJ2-7; D possibly corresponds to TRBD1 (7 bases). This CDR3 is 13 amino acids long. CDR1 and CDR2 from the germline V gene are SNHLY and FYNNEI. The ends were cut back, 5 bases at V and 4 bases at J, with 12 bases in the middle. The CDR3 region is CASSKQGRYEQYF. In DNA form, the CDR3 reads TGTGCCAGCAGTAAACAGGGGAGGTACGAGCAGTACTTC. The full variable domain, in which reference TRBV2 and TRBJ2-7 provide the parts outside the CDR3, is EPEVTQTPSHQVTQMGQEVILRCVPISNHLYFYWYRQILGQKVEFLVSFYNNEISEKSEIFDDQFSVERPDGSNFTLKIRSTKLEDSAMYFCASSKQGRYEQYFGPGTRLTVT.

This chain joins TRBV12-3 or TRBV12-4 and TRBJ2-5, with a tentative D call TRBD1 (5 bases). Trimming cost V 11 bases and J 5 bases, with 21 bases left between them. The CDR3 is made up of 14 amino acids. The CDR3 bases are TGTGCCTGCGGAATAAGTAGGGGTTGGGAGACCCAGTACTTC. Amino acids: CACGISRGWETQYF.

This clonotype has a count of ten or more. CDR3 amino acids: CASSHDRGSEQFF. CDR3 in DNA: TGTGCCAGCAGCCACGACAGGGGGAGTGAGCAGTTCTTC. V usage is TRBV3-1 and J usage is TRBJ2-1; 9 nucleotides agree with TRBD1. The CDR3 runs to 13 residues. V was pared by 3 bases and J by 9 bases, with 3 bases of the junction left unmatched. Germline V CDR1 and CDR2: LGHDT, YNNKEL (reference sequence).

This clonotype was counted ten times or more. V gene TRBV5-6 combines with J gene TRBJ1-6; 9 bases match TRBD1. Germline V CDR1 and CDR2: SGHDT, YYEEEE. V lost 4 bases to trimming and J lost 7 bases; unmatched junction nucleotides: 9. The CDR3 loop spans 16 amino acids. CDR3 bases: TGTGCCAGCAGCCTACGGACCGGGACAGGGAATTCACCCCTCCACTTT. Translated: CASSLRTGTGNSPLHF.

In its sample, this clonotype was seen many times. V usage is TRBV20-1 and J usage is TRBJ1-6; unclear D gene. V was cut by 2 bases and J by 1 base, with 9 bases left in between. The CDR3 is made up of 15 amino acids. CDR1 DFQATT and CDR2 SNEGSKA come from the germline V gene (reference sequence). DNA of the CDR3: TGCAGTGCTAGACATGTTATATCCTATAATTCACCCCTCCACTTT. Its translation: CSARHVISYNSPLHF.

This clonotype was counted at least ten times. This chain links TRBV11-1 with TRBJ2-1; D not certain. Germline V lookup: CDR1 SGHAT, CDR2 FQDESV (reference sequence). The V and J ends lost 1 base and 0 bases respectively, with 7 bases between them. The CDR3 has 15 residues. The CDR3 DNA sequence: TGTGCCAGCAGCTTAGGTAGGAGCTCCTACAATGAGCAGTTCTTC. This codes for CASSLGRSSYNEQFF. Variable domain in full (rest from reference TRBV11-1 and TRBJ2-1): EAEVAQSPRYKITEKSQAVAFWCDPISGHATLYWYRQILGQGPELLVQFQDESVVDDSQLPKDRFSAERLKGVDSTLKIQPAELGDSAMYLCASSLGRSSYNEQFFGPGTRLTVL.

This clonotype occurred many times. The chain links TRBV19 to TRBJ1-2; D gene ambiguous. The germline V gene encodes CDR1 LNHDA and CDR2 SQIVND (reference sequence). V gave up 5 bases and J gave up 2 bases, with 12 bases separating them. The CDR3 has 14 residues. The CDR3 DNA is TGTGCCAGTAGTCCGAACGGCCTGAACTATGGCTACACCTTC. Translating it yields CASSPNGLNYGYTF.

For this clonotype: A much larger clonotype is one base distant, so this may be a read error. V is TRBV7-3 and J is TRBJ2-1; D could derive from TRBD1 or TRBD2 (5 bases each). V was shortened by 10 bases and J by 7 bases, with 11 bases between the two germline ends. CDR1 SGHTA and CDR2 FQGTGA come from the germline V gene. This CDR3 has 11 residues. The CDR3 reads CANRGRNEQFF. The CDR3 DNA is TGTGCCAATCGGGGCCGGAATGAGCAGTTCTTC.

This clonotype was recorded many times. V and J are TRBV11-2 and TRBJ2-3; no reliable D call. The germline V gene encodes CDR1 SGHAT and CDR2 FQNNGV. Trimming pared 1 base from V and 5 bases from J, leaving 1 base between. The CDR3 runs to 11 residues. The CDR3 spells CASSLVDTQYF. The CDR3 nucleotides read TGTGCCAGCAGCTTAGTAGATACGCAGTATTTT.

This clonotype was detected ten times or more. The J gene is TRBJ2-2, the V gene TRBV2; D unclear. This CDR3 region has 16 residues. The V and J ends lost 7 bases and 0 bases respectively, with 15 bases between them. CDR1 and CDR2 (germline): SNHLY, FYNNEI. CDR3 sequence (DNA): TGTGCCAGCACCGCCCGCCGCGGAACGAACACCGGGGAGCTGTTTTTT. Amino acids: CASTARRGTNTGELFF.

J is TRBJ2-2 and V is TRBV5-1; no definite D call. The CDR3 has 16 amino acids. The ends were cut back, 0 bases at V and 0 bases at J, with 9 bases in the middle. Germline CDR1 is SGHRS and CDR2 is YFSETQ. The CDR3 nucleotides are TGCGCCAGCAGCTTGGATCCCGAAGCGAACACCGGGGAGCTGTTTTTT. Translation gives CASSLDPEANTGELFF.

This clonotype was counted ten times or more. The rearrangement joins TRBV3-1 to TRBJ2-2, with 10 bases fitting TRBD1. With V trimmed by 2 bases and J by 4 bases, 4 bases remained unmatched. Germline CDR1 reads LGHDT; CDR2 reads YNNKEL (reference sequence). The CDR3 covers 16 residues. The CDR3 is CASSQPGTGATGELFF. In nucleotides, the CDR3 is TGTGCCAGCAGCCAACCCGGGACAGGGGCCACCGGGGAGCTGTTTTTT.

This clonotype was picked up a small number of times. V usage is TRBV5-1 and J usage is TRBJ1-5; 8 bases are shared with TRBD1. After removal of 4 bases from V and 9 bases from J, the junction contained 12 bases not matched to a gene. The CDR3 is 15 residues long. CDR1 is SGHRS, CDR2 YFSETQ, per germline. As DNA, the CDR3 is TGCGCCAGCAGCCCATCGGGACAGGTGGGGGGGCCCCAGCATTTT. It encodes CASSPSGQVGGPQHF.

The table lists this clonotype with many counts. This chain uses TRBV12-3 or TRBV12-4 with TRBJ1-2, with 9 bases lining up with TRBD1. This CDR3 has 13 amino acids. J gave up 8 bases and V 5 bases, and 6 bases lay outside the gene matches. CDR3 nucleotides: TGTGCCAGCAGTAAGGGACAGGGTTACGGCTACACCTTC. Its translation: CASSKGQGYGYTF.

In its sample, this clonotype was seen many times. The V gene is TRBV7-2, the J gene TRBJ2-3, with 14 bases that match TRBD2. J was trimmed by 6 bases and V by 0 bases; bases with no gene match: 5. This CDR3 spans 17 amino acids. CDR1 is SGHTA and CDR2 is FQGNSA in the germline V gene. The CDR3 protein is CASSLAQTSGRGDTQYF. The DNA for the CDR3 is TGTGCCAGCAGCTTAGCGCAGACTAGCGGGAGGGGGGATACGCAGTATTTT. Filled out from reference TRBV7-2 and TRBJ2-3, the complete variable domain reads GAGVSQSPSNKVTEKGKDVELRCDPISGHTALYWYRQSLGQGLEFLIYFQGNSAPDKSGLPSDRFSAERTGGSVSTLTIQRTQQEDSAVYLCASSLAQTSGRGDTQYFGPGTRLTVL.

This clonotype was observed at least ten times. The chain couples TRBV4-1 to TRBJ2-2; D unresolved. CDR1 is MGHRA, CDR2 YSYEKL, per germline. CDR3 size: 17 residues. V lost 2 bases and J lost 1, with 14 bases in between. CDR3 protein: CASSQPLLVKNTGELFF. The CDR3 nucleotides are TGCGCCAGCAGCCAACCACTCCTAGTAAAGAACACCGGGGAGCTGTTTTTT.

This clonotype was picked up many times. The V gene is TRBV19, the J gene TRBJ2-3; D call uncertain. Germline-derived CDR1 and CDR2 are LNHDA and SQIVND (reference sequence). V lost 2 bases, J lost 5 bases, and 8 bases lay in between. The CDR3 length is 13 residues. Here the CDR3 reads CASSIPEGDTQYF. The CDR3 DNA is TGTGCCAGTAGTATACCCGAAGGAGATACGCAGTATTTT.

This chain joins TRBV12-5 and TRBJ2-5, with D perhaps TRBD2 (6 bases). The CDR3 is 18 residues long. Trimming took off 3 bases at V and 4 bases at J, with 24 bases between the two ends. Germline CDR1 is LGHNT and CDR2 is FRNRAP. The CDR3 nucleotides are TGTGCTAGTGGTTTTTCGGGGATGGGTCGGGGGACGGGAGAGACCCAGTACTTC. As protein: CASGFSGMGRGTGETQYF.

As regards this clonotype: Being one base from a much bigger clone, this may be a read error. The rearrangement links TRBV5-4 to TRBJ2-2; 8 positions match TRBD2. CDR3 size: 15 residues. Germline V CDR1 and CDR2: SGHNT, YYREEE (reference sequence). The CDR3 DNA reads TGTGCCAGCAACTTGGCCAGCGGGAGTAGCTGGGAGCTGTTTTTT. Translation gives CASNLASGSSWELFF.

This clonotype appeared many times. This chain links TRBV5-6 with TRBJ1-4; no firm D call. Germline V gives CDR1 SGHDT, CDR2 YYEEEE. The CDR3 is 15 amino acids. V lost 3 bases and J lost 0, with 9 bases in between. The chain's CDR3 is CASSSLTATNEKLFF. The CDR3 nucleotides read TGTGCCAGCAGCTCGCTTACTGCAACTAATGAAAAACTGTTTTTT.

Notes on this clonotype: A much more abundant neighbour one base away suggests this may be a read error. The rearrangement links TRBV6-5 to TRBJ1-4; D unclear. This CDR3 is 15 amino acids long. From germline, CDR1 is MNHEY and CDR2 SVGAGI. The CDR3 protein is CASTMSPGGGEKLLF. In DNA form, the CDR3 reads TGTGCCAGCACCATGAGTCCAGGAGGCGGTGAAAAACTGCTTTTT.

This clonotype occurred many times. The chain joins TRBV7-7 to TRBJ2-1, with 9 bases fitting TRBD2. Trimming cost V 5 bases and J 6 bases; bases outside gene matches: 5. Germline CDR1 reads SSHAT; CDR2 reads FNYEAQ (reference sequence). This CDR3 has 14 amino acids. The CDR3 loop reads CASSLSGGSNEQFF. DNA of the CDR3: TGTGCCAGCAGCCTTAGCGGGGGTAGCAATGAGCAGTTCTTC.

The chain is built from TRBV12-3 or TRBV12-4 and TRBJ1-1; D remains ambiguous. The germline V and J ends were trimmed by 2 bases and 8 bases, with 12 bases remaining between them. There are 13 residues in the CDR3. CDR3 in DNA: TGTGCCAGCAGTTTACTCGAAGGCGCCGAAGCTTTCTTT. It is translated as CASSLLEGAEAFF.

This clonotype was detected ten times or more. The V and J genes are TRBV29-1 and TRBJ1-2; possibly TRBD1 for D (5 bases). This CDR3 spans 11 amino acids. V lost 5 bases to trimming and J lost 6 bases, with 10 bases between them. Germline V gene lookup returns CDR1 SQVTM and CDR2 ANQGSEA. The CDR3 nucleotides read TGCAGCGTTATCGGGGGGAATGGCTACACCTTC. It is translated as CSVIGGNGYTF. Full variable domain (remainder filled in from reference TRBV29-1 and TRBJ1-2): SAVISQKPSRDICQRGTSLTIQCQVDSQVTMMFWYRQQPGQSLTLIATANQGSEATYESGFVIDKFPISRPNLTFSTLTVSNMSPEDSSIYLCSVIGGNGYTFGSGTRLTVV.